These T cell receptor beta chains were read from a single sample in a study of T cell repertoires in cytomegalovirus infection. Using its own MiXCR run on the reads, TCRdb lists one record per CDR3 protein. The sample yields about 100,000 distinct CDR3 sequences, about a quarter seen once. The sequencing sample was made of CD8+ T cells from PBMCs. These receptors came from a human donor in good health (CMV status not recorded). Some clones in this sample may be carry-over from other donors' samples. Both conserved end residues are part of each CDR3. D genes are given only for firm matches. Clone size is shown for a subset of rows, as once, few, many or a class of expanded clone.

TRBJ2-1	TRBV28	few	NA	12	CASSPFIIEQFF	TGTGCCAGCAGCCCCTTTATAATTGAGCAGTTCTTC
TRBJ1-5	TRBV6-5	NA	NA	15	CASSYSGGSNQPQHF	TGTGCCAGCAGTTACTCGGGTGGAAGCAATCAGCCCCAGCATTTT
TRBJ1-1	TRBV19	NA	NA	13	CASSITRNTEAFF	TGTGCCAGTAGTATAACAAGGAACACTGAAGCTTTCTTT
TRBJ2-7	TRBV4-1	NA	TRBD1	16	CASSQDWTGGAYEQYF	TGCGCCAGCAGCCAAGATTGGACAGGGGGGGCCTACGAGCAGTACTTC
TRBJ2-7	TRBV2	NA	TRBD1	17	CASRSPSGQGVSYEQYF	TGTGCCAGCAGATCGCCCTCGGGACAGGGGGTCTCCTACGAGCAGTACTTC
TRBJ2-3	TRBV6-2/TRBV6-3	NA	NA	12	CASSLGERPQYF	TGTGCCAGCTCCCTGGGGGAGAGACCCCAGTATTTT
TRBJ2-7	TRBV18	NA	NA	15	CASSPPEGALHEQYF	TGTGCCAGCTCACCACCGGAGGGGGCGCTCCACGAGCAGTACTTC
TRBJ1-4	TRBV27	few	TRBD1	15	CASSFWQGANEKLFF	TGTGCCAGCAGTTTCTGGCAGGGGGCGAACGAAAAACTGTTTTTT
TRBJ2-1	TRBV4-3	NA	NA	15	CASSQDWRQTNEQFF	TGCGCCAGCAGCCAAGATTGGAGACAGACGAATGAGCAGTTCTTC
TRBJ2-1	TRBV7-9	few	TRBD2	16	CASSSSGNALYNEQFF	TGTGCCAGCAGCTCTAGCGGGAATGCCCTCTACAATGAGCAGTTCTTC
TRBJ2-1	TRBV7-9	many	NA	14	CASATTSSYNEQFF	TGTGCCAGCGCGACCACGAGCTCCTACAATGAGCAGTTCTTC
TRBJ2-7	TRBV18	NA	TRBD1	15	CASSPWDRGDGEQYF	TGTGCCAGCTCACCATGGGACAGGGGGGACGGCGAGCAGTACTTC
TRBJ1-2	TRBV7-8	many	NA	16	CASSPRVSGRIEGYTF	TGTGCCAGCAGCCCCCGCGTCTCTGGGCGCATAGAAGGCTACACCTTC
TRBJ1-1	TRBV29-1	once	TRBD1	14	CSVGGDRGQPEAFF	TGCAGCGTTGGTGGGGACAGGGGGCAACCTGAAGCTTTCTTT
TRBJ2-2	TRBV5-4	many	NA	12	CASSLGPGELFF	TGTGCCAGCAGTTTAGGGCCCGGGGAGCTGTTTTTT
TRBJ2-1	TRBV29-1	few	NA	13	CSVEDPGYNEQFF	TGCAGCGTTGAAGATCCTGGGTACAATGAGCAGTTCTTC
TRBJ2-2	TRBV4-1	few	NA	16	CASSYLTEGITGELFF	TGCGCCAGCAGCTACCTGACAGAGGGTATCACCGGGGAGCTGTTTTTT
TRBJ1-1	TRBV6-6	NA	NA	16	CASSPGLEGGMTEAFF	TGTGCCAGCAGCCCAGGACTTGAGGGAGGAATGACTGAAGCTTTCTTT
TRBJ1-2	TRBV7-4	NA	TRBD1	13	CASSSDRGDGYTF	TGTGCCAGCAGCTCCGACAGGGGTGACGGCTACACCTTC
TRBJ1-2	TRBV12-3/TRBV12-4	many	NA	20	CASSPPAGGGYLPTTYGYTF	TGTGCCAGCAGTCCCCCTGCGGGGGGCGGTTATCTACCTACGACCTATGGCTACACCTTC
TRBJ2-7	TRBV10-3	NA	TRBD1	13	CAISPGTGQEQYF	TGTGCCATCAGTCCTGGGACAGGCCAAGAGCAGTACTTC
TRBJ2-7	TRBV7-9	few	TRBD1	15	CASSGEKDRGREQYF	TGTGCCAGCAGCGGGGAGAAGGACAGGGGGCGGGAGCAGTACTTC
TRBJ2-2	TRBV7-9	NA	TRBD1	15	CASSSDRGDTGELFF	TGTGCCAGCAGCTCCGACAGGGGGGATACCGGGGAGCTGTTTTTT
TRBJ1-3	TRBV28	few	TRBD1	17	CASSSRTGAVSGNTIYF	TGTGCCAGCAGTTCGAGGACAGGTGCCGTCTCTGGAAACACCATATATTTT
TRBJ1-2	TRBV19	few	NA	15	CASSIYPPLNYGYTF	TGTGCCAGTAGTATTTATCCTCCCCTTAACTATGGCTACACCTTC
TRBJ2-1	TRBV10-3	large	NA	16	CAISESMAGNYNEQFF	TGTGCCATCAGTGAGTCGATGGCAGGGAACTACAATGAGCAGTTCTTC
TRBJ1-2	TRBV6-2/TRBV6-3	NA	NA	14	CASSYSKSSGGYTF	TGTGCCAGCAGTTACTCGAAGAGTTCGGGGGGCTACACCTTC
TRBJ1-3	TRBV11-2	NA	TRBD1	16	CASSSYRGISGNTIYF	TGTGCCAGCAGCTCCTACAGGGGTATCTCTGGAAACACCATATATTTT
TRBJ1-6	TRBV5-1	NA	TRBD1	19	CASSSGGTGGNTYNSPLHF	TGCGCCAGCAGCTCGGGAGGTACAGGGGGCAACACCTATAATTCACCCCTCCACTTT
TRBJ1-1	TRBV30	once	NA	13	CAWSVQMGTEAFF	TGTGCCTGGAGTGTTCAGATGGGCACTGAAGCTTTCTTT
TRBJ1-4	TRBV28	many	TRBD1	16	CASSPPTDRGLEKLFF	TGTGCCAGCAGCCCCCCTACCGACAGGGGGCTTGAAAAACTGTTTTTT
TRBJ2-5	TRBV7-8	few	NA	13	CASSYTRKETQYF	TGTGCCAGCAGCTATACTAGAAAAGAGACCCAGTACTTC
TRBJ2-5	TRBV2	NA	TRBD1	16	CARAERTGRPRETQYF	TGTGCCAGGGCTGAGAGGACAGGCCGACCGCGGGAGACCCAGTACTTC
TRBJ2-1	TRBV30	NA	NA	12	CAWSSSPNEQFF	TGTGCCTGGAGTTCCTCCCCCAATGAGCAGTTCTTC
TRBJ2-7	TRBV28	many	NA	15	CASSLRGQSVYEQYF	TGTGCCAGCAGTTTAAGGGGACAATCAGTCTACGAGCAGTACTTC
TRBJ2-1	TRBV7-2	many	TRBD2	17	CASTPTGSSGSFSEQFF	TGTGCCAGCACCCCCACTGGGTCTAGCGGGAGCTTTAGTGAGCAGTTCTTC
TRBJ2-5	TRBV9	NA	TRBD1	15	CASTAFGTAQETQYF	TGTGCCAGCACCGCATTCGGGACAGCCCAAGAGACCCAGTACTTC